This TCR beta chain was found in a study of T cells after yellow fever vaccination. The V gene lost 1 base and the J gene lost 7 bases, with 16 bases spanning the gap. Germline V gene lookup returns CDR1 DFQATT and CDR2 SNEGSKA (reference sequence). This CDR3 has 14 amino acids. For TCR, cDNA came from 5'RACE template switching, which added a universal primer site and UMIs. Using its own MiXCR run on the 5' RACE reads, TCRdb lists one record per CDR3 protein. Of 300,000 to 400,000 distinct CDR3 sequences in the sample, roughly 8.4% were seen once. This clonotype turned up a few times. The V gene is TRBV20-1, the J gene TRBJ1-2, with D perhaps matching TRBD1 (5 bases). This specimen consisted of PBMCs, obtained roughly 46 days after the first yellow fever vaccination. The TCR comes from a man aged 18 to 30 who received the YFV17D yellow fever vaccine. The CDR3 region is CSARAVGALSGYTF. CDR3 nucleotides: TGCAGTGCTAGAGCGGTAGGGGCCCTTAGTGGCTACACCTTC.